Shown below are 26 T cell receptor beta chains from a single sample sequenced in a study of OX40 agonist ivuxolimab in advanced cancers. Data came from immunoSEQ multiplex PCR; TCRdb stores just in-frame clones and leaves some out. The sample lists more than 50,000 clones, roughly 80% occurring once. Sequencing used CD4+ or CD8+ T cells sorted from blood, obtained in a trial of the OX40 agonist ivuxolimab. These TCRs come from an adult with an advanced solid tumor such as melanoma, head and neck, liver or kidney cancer.

This sequence joins TRBV11-2 and TRBJ2-7; D unresolved. V was trimmed by 2 bases and J by 3 bases, leaving 2 bases between them. The CDR3 extends over 11 amino acids. CDR1 is SGHAT, CDR2 FQNNGV, per germline. CDR3 protein: CASSLYYEQYF. The CDR3 nucleotides read TGTGCCAGCAGCTTATACTACGAGCAGTACTTC. Looking up the rest from reference TRBV11-2 and TRBJ2-7 gives the full variable domain: EAGVAQSPRYKIIEKRQSVAFWCNPISGHATLYWYQQILGQGPKLLIQFQNNGVVDDSQLPKDRFSAERLKGVDSTLKIQPAKLEDSAVYLCASSLYYEQYFGPGTRLTVT.

This clone was seen a handful of times. This rearrangement joins TRBV6-6 to TRBJ1-2; D ambiguous. This CDR3 is built from 13 residues. Germline V gives CDR1 MNHNY, CDR2 SVGAGI (reference sequence). V lost 5 bases and J lost 8, with 15 bases in between. CDR3 coding DNA: TGTGCCAGCAGTGGAAACGGGGAGTGGGGCTACACCTTC. Amino acids: CASSGNGEWGYTF.

This sequence joins TRBV4-1 and TRBJ2-1; 8 nucleotides match TRBD2. CDR3 size: 16 residues. The ends lost 0 bases at V and 4 bases at J; junction bases unmatched: 5. In germline, CDR1 is MGHRA, CDR2 YSYEKL. The DNA for the CDR3 is TGCGCCAGCAGCCAAGATTTTAGCGGGGCTTACAATGAGCAGTTCTTC. The encoded protein is CASSQDFSGAYNEQFF.

V is TRBV2 and J is TRBJ2-5, with a possible D match to TRBD2 (6 bases). This CDR3 has 12 residues. Trimming removed 7 bases at V and 6 bases at J, with 12 bases between. CDR1 is SNHLY, CDR2 FYNNEI, per germline. CDR3 residues: CASTGVKKTQYF. CDR3 nucleotide sequence: TGTGCCAGCACGGGGGTGAAAAAGACCCAGTACTTC.

The gene calls are TRBV19 and TRBJ1-1; 9 bases map to TRBD1. From germline, CDR1 is LNHDA and CDR2 SQIVND (reference sequence). The CDR3 runs to 16 residues. J gave up 3 bases and V 5 bases, and 10 bases lay outside the gene matches. In DNA form, the CDR3 reads TGTGCCAGTAGTGCAAATAACAGGGGGCTATACACTGAAGCTTTCTTT. Amino acids: CASSANNRGLYTEAFF.

This chain uses TRBV19 with TRBJ2-7; 12 nucleotides agree with TRBD2. J lost 5 bases, V lost 5 bases, and 7 bases had no gene match. This CDR3 has 15 amino acids. CDR1 and CDR2 from the germline V gene are LNHDA and SQIVND (reference sequence). CDR3 DNA sequence: TGTGCCAGTAGTCCTCCCGGACTAGCGGGGCACGAGCAGTACTTC. It is translated as CASSPPGLAGHEQYF.

The chain uses TRBV2 and TRBJ2-7, with no clear D. Germline assignment: CDR1 SNHLY and CDR2 FYNNEI. This CDR3 contains 11 residues. V lost 6 bases, J lost 5 bases, and 8 bases lay in between. This CDR3 is CASSEVNEQYF. DNA for the CDR3: TGTGCCAGCAGCGAGGTAAACGAGCAGTACTTC.

The rearrangement uses TRBV4-1 and TRBJ1-1; 7 bases are a match to TRBD1. Germline V gene data show CDR1 as MGHRA and CDR2 as YSYEKL. V dropped 6 bases and J dropped 1; count of bases not matched to a gene: 5. The CDR3 runs to 14 residues. CDR3 protein: CASSQGVWNTEAFF. For the CDR3, the DNA is TGCGCCAGCAGTCAGGGGGTTTGGAACACTGAAGCTTTCTTT.

This chain uses TRBV10-3 with TRBJ2-3, with 12 positions matching TRBD2. Germline CDR1 is ENHRY and CDR2 is SYGVKD. The J segment lost 3 bases and the V segment lost 6 bases, leaving 1 base of the junction unmatched. This CDR3 comprises 14 residues. CDR3 sequence reads: CAISGTSGTDTQYF. In DNA, the CDR3 is TGTGCCATCAGCGGGACTAGCGGGACAGATACGCAGTATTTT.

The V gene is TRBV7-9, the J gene TRBJ2-3; TRBD1 aligns across 9 bases. The CDR3 runs 15 residues. V was pared by 3 bases and J by 2 bases, with 3 bases of the junction left unmatched. Germline V gene data show CDR1 as SEHNR and CDR2 as FQNEAQ (reference sequence). The CDR3 loop is CASSLGTGNTDTQYF. The CDR3 DNA follows: TGTGCCAGCAGCTTGGGGACAGGGAACACAGATACGCAGTATTTT.

The chain has TRBV19 and TRBJ2-2; D is possibly TRBD1 or TRBD2 (6 bases each). The CDR3 runs to 15 residues. V shed 4 bases and J shed 7 bases, with 16 bases lying between them. Germline V CDR1 and CDR2: LNHDA, SQIVND (reference sequence). CDR3 sequence (DNA): TGTGCCAGTAGTAGACGGGAAGGAGGGGGCGGGGAGCTGTTTTTT. Protein: CASSRREGGGGELFF.

V is TRBV7-3 and J is TRBJ2-1; 8 bases fit TRBD2. Trimming took 1 base from V and 3 from J; bases not matched to a gene: 5. The CDR3 is 16 amino acids. Germline V gene lookup returns CDR1 SGHTA and CDR2 FQGTGA. The CDR3 DNA sequence: TGTGCCAGCAGCTTAAGACTAGCGACAGACTACAATGAGCAGTTCTTC. It translates to CASSLRLATDYNEQFF.

The chain combines TRBV4-1 with TRBJ2-2, with D tentatively TRBD1 (7 bases). This CDR3 region has 16 residues. V was cut by 0 bases and J by 5 bases, with 13 bases left in between. Germline CDR1 and CDR2: MGHRA and YSYEKL. The DNA for the CDR3 is TGCGCCAGCAGCCAAGACGGAGGGGGCATTACCGGGGAGCTGTTTTTT. Its translation is CASSQDGGGITGELFF.

The rearrangement links TRBV28 to TRBJ2-2; 13 nucleotides align to TRBD2. The germline V gene has CDR1 MDHEN and CDR2 SYDVKM. J was trimmed by 11 bases and V by 6 bases; bases with no gene match: 12. The CDR3 consists of 16 residues. The CDR3 region is CASSPTSGRAVAELFF. The CDR3 DNA reads TGTGCCAGCAGCCCAACTAGCGGGAGGGCCGTAGCTGAGCTGTTTTTT.

This chain uses TRBV5-4 with TRBJ1-2; 8 nucleotides match TRBD1. Germline CDR1 SGHNT, CDR2 YYREEE (reference sequence). V lost 2 bases and J lost 1; bases outside the gene matches: 4. This CDR3 is built from 15 residues. CDR3 coding DNA: TGTGCCAGCAGCTTCGACAGGGGTATTAACTATGGCTACACCTTC. This gives the protein CASSFDRGINYGYTF.

With regard to this clone: At one end the junction does not follow the germline gene, possibly because of a read error. The chain has TRBV2 and TRBJ1-2; 7 bases line up with TRBD1. This CDR3 has 15 residues. The germline V gene has CDR1 SNHLY and CDR2 FYNNEI. CDR3 bases: TGTGCCAGCAGGGAAGGACAGGCGACGTACTATGGCTACACCTTC. Translation gives CASREGQATYYGYTF.

The chain carries TRBV5-1 and TRBJ2-2; TRBD1 matches at 9 bases. CDR3 length equals 14 residues. The germline CDR1 and CDR2 sequences are SGHRS and YFSETQ. Losses at the gene ends were 7 bases for V and 3 bases for J; bases not matched to a gene: 4. The CDR3 sequence: CASATGGDTGELFF. CDR3 nucleotide sequence: TGCGCCAGCGCCACAGGGGGCGACACCGGGGAGCTGTTTTTT.

The rearrangement joins TRBV19 to TRBJ1-3; D remains ambiguous. The CDR3 is 15 amino acids. The germline V gene has CDR1 LNHDA and CDR2 SQIVND (reference sequence). With 5 bases removed from V and 0 bases from J, the gap between germline ends came to 11 bases. CDR3: CASSPTYRSGNTIYF. The DNA of the CDR3 is TGTGCCAGTAGTCCTACCTATCGCTCTGGAAACACCATATATTTT.

V is TRBV5-1 and J is TRBJ2-3; 13 nucleotides align to TRBD2. CDR3 length: 16 residues. Trimming removed 3 bases from V and 1 base from J; junction bases left unmatched: 2. From germline, CDR1 is SGHRS and CDR2 YFSETQ. CDR3 coding DNA: TGCGCCAGCAGCTCAGGACTAGCGGGAGGCACAGATACGCAGTATTTT. Translating it yields CASSSGLAGGTDTQYF.

The chain uses TRBV7-9 and TRBJ2-5; D uncertain. The length of the CDR3 is 14 residues. The V end was cut by 2 bases, the J end by 2 bases, with 9 bases between. The germline gives CDR1 SEHNR, CDR2 FQNEAQ (reference sequence). The CDR3 loop reads CASSLHGLQETQYF. Written as DNA, the CDR3 is TGTGCCAGCAGCTTACATGGATTACAAGAGACCCAGTACTTC.

CDR3 DNA: TGTGCCAGCAAGTGGGAGGGGACAGATACGCAGTATTTT. Residues: CASKWEGTDTQYF. The gene calls are TRBV5-6 and TRBJ2-3; TRBD2 matches at 7 bases. The CDR3 length is 13 residues. J lost 3 bases, V lost 6 bases, and 4 bases had no gene match. Germline CDR1 SGHDT, CDR2 YYEEEE.

The chain is built from TRBV6-5 and TRBJ2-5; D remains ambiguous. The CDR3 covers 13 residues. Trimming left V 4 bases short and J 2 bases short, with 8 bases between. Germline lookup yields CDR1 MNHEY and CDR2 SVGAGI. The CDR3 here is CASSFTFQETQYF. The CDR3 nucleotides are TGTGCCAGCAGTTTCACTTTTCAAGAGACCCAGTACTTC.

This chain links TRBV29-1 with TRBJ2-7, with TRBD1 matching 7 bases. Unmatched junction bases numbered 14, after V lost 6 bases and J lost 0 bases. This CDR3 contains 16 residues. Germline V gene lookup returns CDR1 SQVTM and CDR2 ANQGSEA. CDR3: CSVGTANHPLSYEQYF. The CDR3 nucleotides read TGCAGCGTAGGGACAGCAAATCACCCACTCTCCTACGAGCAGTACTTC.

This rearrangement joins TRBV28 to TRBJ2-7; D uncertain. The V gene's germline CDR1 is MDHEN and CDR2 SYDVKM. V lost 6 bases to trimming and J lost 3 bases, with 9 bases between them. The CDR3 is made up of 12 amino acids. CDR3 bases: TGTGCCAGCAGGAGTCCTCACTACGAGCAGTACTTC. Translating gives CASRSPHYEQYF. Looking up the rest from reference TRBV28 and TRBJ2-7 gives the full variable domain: DVKVTQSSRYLVKRTGEKVFLECVQDMDHENMFWYRQDPGLGLRLIYFSYDVKMKEKGDIPEGYSVSREKKERFSLILESASTNQTSMYLCASRSPHYEQYFGPGTRLTVT.

The chain carries TRBV18 and TRBJ1-2, with 8 bases that match TRBD1. This CDR3 is 14 amino acids long. Germline assignment: CDR1 KGHSH and CDR2 LQKENI. The V segment lost 3 bases and the J segment 6 bases; nucleotides outside the gene matches: 6. Here the CDR3 reads CASSPTGVDDGYTF. DNA for the CDR3: TGTGCCAGCTCACCGACAGGGGTGGACGATGGCTACACCTTC. Combining the CDR3 with reference TRBV18 and TRBJ1-2 gives the whole variable domain NAGVMQNPRHLVRRRGQEARLRCSPMKGHSHVYWYRQLPEEGLKFMVYLQKENIIDESGMPKERFSAEFPKEGPSILRIQQVVRGDSAAYFCASSPTGVDDGYTFGSGTRLTVV.

This sequence joins TRBV20-1 and TRBJ1-2; D not certain. CDR3 length: 8 residues. The germline V gene encodes CDR1 DFQATT and CDR2 SNEGSKA (reference sequence). The CDR3: CSDIRYTF. The CDR3 nucleotides are TGCTCTGATATTCGCTACACCTTC.